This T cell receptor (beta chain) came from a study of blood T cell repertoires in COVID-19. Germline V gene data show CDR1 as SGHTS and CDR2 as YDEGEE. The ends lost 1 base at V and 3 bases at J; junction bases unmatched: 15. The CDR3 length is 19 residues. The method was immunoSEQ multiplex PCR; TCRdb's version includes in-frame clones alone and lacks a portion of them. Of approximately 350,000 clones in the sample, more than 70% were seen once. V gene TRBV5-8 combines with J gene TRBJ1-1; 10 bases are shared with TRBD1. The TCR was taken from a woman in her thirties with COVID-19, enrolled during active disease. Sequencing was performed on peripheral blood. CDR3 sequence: CASSLFAGTGDFWDTEAFF. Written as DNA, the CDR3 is TGTGCCAGCAGCTTGTTCGCCGGGACAGGGGATTTTTGGGACACTGAAGCTTTCTTT.